Listed below are T cell receptor beta chains from one sample, sequenced in a study of blood T cell repertoires in COVID-19. Repertoires were generated with immunoSEQ multiplex PCR, while TCRdb's copy carries only in-frame clones and drops some. The sample carries about 280,000 clones, roughly 86% recorded once. Source material: PBMCs or T cells enriched from blood (not recorded which). Receptors originate from a woman aged 25 to 39 who had recovered from COVID-19. Each CDR3 is given with its conserved first and last residue. A D gene is named only where the DNA matches it firmly. Only some rows state a clone size, as once, few, many or a class for expanded clones.

>TRBJ1-1|14|-|TRBV18|-
CASSPSSRGTEAFF
TGTGCCAGCTCACCATCGAGCAGGGGCACTGAAGCTTTCTTT
>TRBJ2-7|14|-|TRBV27|-
CASSILTNPTEQYF
TGTGCCAGCAGTATCCTGACAAACCCCACCGAGCAGTACTTC
>TRBJ1-1|16|-|TRBV18|-
CASSPTRGRGNTEAFF
TGTGCCAGCTCACCAACCAGGGGTCGGGGAAACACTGAAGCTTTCTTT
>TRBJ2-1|15|-|TRBV5-1|-
CASRLAGLSYNEQFF
TGCGCCAGCAGGTTGGCCGGGTTATCCTACAATGAGCAGTTCTTC
>TRBJ1-2|12|TRBD1|TRBV29-1|-
CSVEAGTVFKTF
TGCAGCGTTGAAGCCGGGACAGTTTTCAAGACCTTC
>TRBJ2-1|19|-|TRBV4-3|-
CASSQDFSRGLNFYNEQFF
TGCGCCAGCAGCCAAGACTTTAGCCGAGGGTTAAATTTCTACAATGAGCAGTTCTTC
>TRBJ1-2|14|TRBD1|TRBV9|-
CASSVALQGGSYTF
TGTGCCAGCAGCGTAGCTCTCCAGGGGGGAAGCTACACCTTC
>TRBJ2-5|15|TRBD2|TRBV5-1|-
CASSFGGSIQETQYF
TGCGCCAGCAGCTTTGGCGGGAGCATCCAAGAGACCCAGTACTTC
>TRBJ2-2|14|TRBD2|TRBV19|-
CASSILAGAGELFF
TGTGCCAGTAGTATCCTAGCGGGAGCCGGGGAGCTGTTTTTT
>TRBJ1-2|17|-|TRBV7-6|-
CASSLSWAGRADYGYTF
TGTGCCAGCAGCTTATCATGGGCCGGGCGGGCTGACTATGGCTACACCTTC
>TRBJ2-3|18|TRBD2|TRBV3-1/TRBV3-2|-
CASSLTGTSGAFTDTQYF
TGTGCCAGCAGCCTAACAGGGACTAGCGGGGCTTTCACAGATACGCAGTATTTT
>TRBJ2-7|13|TRBD1|TRBV27|once
CASRGQGSYEQYF
TGTGCCAGCAGGGGACAGGGCTCCTACGAGCAGTACTTC
>TRBJ1-1|18|-|TRBV3-1/TRBV3-2|-
CASSQAGTEAIMNTEAFF
TGTGCCAGCAGCCAAGCGGGGACTGAAGCAATCATGAACACTGAAGCTTTCTTT
>TRBJ1-5|16|-|TRBV27|-
CASSLIGEGGNQPQHF
TGTGCCAGCAGTTTAATTGGGGAGGGGGGCAATCAGCCCCAGCATTTT
>TRBJ2-2|16|-|TRBV11-2|-
CASSLGRLVGTGELFF
TGTGCCAGCAGCTTAGGGAGACTAGTAGGGACCGGGGAGCTGTTTTTT
>TRBJ1-1|14|-|TRBV18|-
CASSLDSLNTEAFF
TGTGCCAGCTCACTCGACAGCCTGAACACTGAAGCTTTCTTT
>TRBJ2-2|14|TRBD1|TRBV23-1|-
CASSEGALTGELFF
TGCGCCAGCTCTGAGGGGGCATTAACCGGGGAGCTGTTTTTT
>TRBJ1-2|12|TRBD1|TRBV28|-
CASSDRAFGYTF
TGTGCCAGCAGTGACAGGGCTTTTGGCTACACCTTC
>TRBJ2-1|16|-|TRBV3-1/TRBV3-2|-
CASSQARGGRFNEQFF
TGTGCCAGCAGCCAAGCCCGAGGAGGCCGATTCAATGAGCAGTTCTTC
>TRBJ1-4|15|TRBD1|TRBV28|-
CASSLLGTAHEKLFF
TGTGCCAGCAGTTTGTTGGGGACAGCTCATGAAAAACTGTTTTTT
>TRBJ1-2|16|TRBD1|TRBV6-5|-
CASSFPVDRGGYGYTF
TGTGCCAGCAGTTTCCCGGTCGACAGGGGAGGGTATGGCTACACCTTC
>TRBJ1-1|13|-|TRBV27|-
CASSGRLNTEAFF
TGTGCCAGCAGTGGCAGGTTGAATACTGAAGCTTTCTTT
>TRBJ2-3|15|-|TRBV27|once
CASSLSRQVTDTQYF
TGTGCCAGCAGTTTATCCAGGCAGGTCACAGATACGCAGTATTTT
>TRBJ1-2|13|TRBD1|TRBV5-1|-
CASSSQGAHGYTF
TGCGCCAGCAGCTCTCAGGGGGCTCATGGCTACACCTTC
>TRBJ2-5|14|TRBD2|TRBV7-3|-
CASSPTGGVETQYF
TGTGCCAGCAGCCCCACGGGGGGGGTGGAGACCCAGTACTTC
>TRBJ2-2|14|-|TRBV7-8|few
CASRGRENTGELFF
TGTGCCAGCAGGGGGCGGGAAAACACCGGGGAGCTGTTTTTT
>TRBJ2-3|15|-|TRBV9|-
CATRPDRVGTDTQYF
TGTGCCACCAGACCGGACAGAGTTGGCACAGATACGCAGTATTTT
>TRBJ2-1|16|TRBD2|TRBV11-2|-
CASSWGGGSGLGEQFF
TGTGCCAGCAGCTGGGGTGGCGGGAGCGGCCTTGGTGAGCAGTTCTTC
>TRBJ1-2|12|TRBD1|TRBV27|-
CASRWGQYGYTF
TGTGCCAGCAGATGGGGACAGTATGGCTACACCTTC
>TRBJ1-1|14|TRBD1|TRBV2|-
CASSGDSQNTEAFF
TGTGCCAGCAGTGGGGACAGCCAGAACACTGAAGCTTTCTTT
>TRBJ2-1|12|-|TRBV12-3/TRBV12-4|-
CASSPTAHEQFF
TGTGCCAGCAGCCCGACTGCCCATGAGCAGTTCTTC
>TRBJ1-2|15|TRBD1|TRBV18|few
CASSLSGTAVYGYTF
TGTGCCAGCTCACTCTCCGGGACAGCAGTCTATGGCTACACCTTC
>TRBJ1-1|14|TRBD1|TRBV7-2|-
CASNKQGGNTEAFF
TGTGCCAGCAACAAACAGGGGGGCAACACTGAAGCTTTCTTT
>TRBJ2-5|14|-|TRBV7-9|-
CASSSLMPQETQYF
TGTGCCAGCAGCTCCCTAATGCCCCAAGAGACCCAGTACTTC
>TRBJ2-1|13|-|TRBV15|-
CATSRVEVHEQFF
TGTGCCACCAGCAGAGTGGAGGTCCATGAGCAGTTCTTC
>TRBJ1-6|13|-|TRBV11-2|-
CASSLDSTRELHF
TGTGCCAGCAGCTTAGATTCAACGCGGGAACTCCACTTT
>TRBJ1-4|14|-|TRBV28|-
CASTGGTADEKLFF
TGTGCCAGCACCGGAGGCACAGCGGATGAAAAACTGTTTTTT
>TRBJ2-3|14|TRBD2|TRBV9|-
CASSVSGGTYTQYF
TGTGCCAGCAGCGTTAGCGGGGGAACCTATACGCAGTATTTT
>TRBJ2-2|17|TRBD2|TRBV19|-
CASSWTSGRVGTGELFF
TGTGCCAGTAGTTGGACTAGCGGGAGGGTGGGCACCGGGGAGCTGTTTTTT
>TRBJ1-1|13|-|TRBV5-5|-
CASSLIGEWEAFF
TGTGCCAGCAGCTTGATCGGAGAGTGGGAAGCTTTCTTT
>TRBJ2-1|12|-|TRBV18|-
CASSSGYNEQFF
TGTGCCAGCTCAAGCGGATACAATGAGCAGTTCTTC
>TRBJ2-1|18|TRBD2|TRBV3-1/TRBV3-2|-
CASSQDQSLAGGKNEQFF
TGTGCCAGCAGCCAAGATCAGTCACTAGCGGGAGGGAAAAATGAGCAGTTCTTC
>TRBJ1-2|15|TRBD1|TRBV18|-
CASSPRQGAGYGYTF
TGTGCCAGCTCACCAAGACAGGGGGCTGGTTATGGCTACACCTTC
>TRBJ1-2|11|-|TRBV29-1|-
CSVPYNYGYTF
TGCAGCGTCCCCTATAACTATGGCTACACCTTC
>TRBJ2-5|12|-|TRBV5-5|-
CASSGIEETQYF
TGTGCCAGCAGCGGCATCGAAGAGACCCAGTACTTC
>TRBJ1-5|12|-|TRBV7-9|-
CATQGGNQPQHF
TGTGCCACCCAGGGAGGGAACCAGCCCCAGCATTTT
>TRBJ1-2|19|TRBD1|TRBV13|-
CASSPRPIKLGQPLIGYTF
TGTGCCAGCAGCCCCAGGCCCATAAAGTTGGGACAGCCCCTTATTGGCTACACCTTC
>TRBJ2-2|15|-|TRBV30|-
CAWAVAKGWTGELFF
TGTGCCTGGGCCGTTGCGAAGGGGTGGACCGGGGAGCTGTTTTTT
>TRBJ2-7|14|-|TRBV7-9|-
CASSLASATYEQYF
TGTGCCAGCAGCTTAGCTAGCGCTACCTACGAGCAGTACTTC
>TRBJ1-2|13|-|TRBV12-3/TRBV12-4|-
CASAGGSYYGYTF
TGTGCCAGCGCCGGTGGGAGCTACTATGGCTACACCTTC
>TRBJ2-7|15|-|TRBV28|-
CASGGASALGYEQYF
TGTGCCAGCGGGGGGGCTTCCGCTCTTGGCTACGAGCAGTACTTC